Included here is one T cell receptor (beta chain) sequence, with context. Libraries were prepared by immunoSEQ multiplex PCR; TCRdb keeps only in-frame clonotypes and omits some of them. The sample lists around 45,000 clones; 91% were seen once. These data come from a study of blood T cell repertoires in COVID-19. Study details: PBMCs, B-cell-depleted T cells, or T cells were the source of the cDNA or gDNA that made up the material.

Specimen: peripheral blood. The clonotype was recovered from an older man with active COVID-19.

CDR3 residues: CASSQVGGEQFF. The CDR3 DNA reads TGTGCCAGCAGCCAAGTTGGAGGTGAGCAGTTCTTC. The rearrangement uses TRBV3-1 (or the pseudogene TRBV3-2) and TRBJ2-1, with D possibly being TRBD2 (5 bases). Germline CDR1 LGHDT, CDR2 YNNKEL (reference sequence). This CDR3 spans 12 amino acids. Trimming took off 1 base at V and 9 bases at J, with 7 bases between the two ends.